The 6 T cell receptor beta chains presented below share a single source sample, sequenced in a study of lymphopenia after photon versus proton radiotherapy. Sequencing was performed with immunoSEQ multiplex PCR; in TCRdb, only in-frame clones are kept and a portion is missing. This sample yields fewer than 45,000 clones, of which more than 70% are seen a single time; about 9.3% belongs to the top ten. The sequencing here drew on peripheral blood, taken from a patient treated with proton-based radiotherapy. These receptors originate from a woman between 70 and 85 years old with pancreatic cancer. Some clones in this sample may be carry-over from other donors' samples.

This chain uses TRBV27 with TRBJ2-1, with 7 bases identical to TRBD1. The V and J ends lost 5 bases and 4 bases, in that order; junction bases with no gene match: 2. This CDR3 comprises 13 residues. Germline V gene data show CDR1 as MNHEY and CDR2 as SMNVEV (reference sequence). In DNA, the CDR3 is TGTGCCAGCAGTGAGGGACAGTACAATGAGCAGTTCTTC. Translating it yields CASSEGQYNEQFF.

The J gene is TRBJ1-4, the V gene TRBV6-1, with D uncertain. Germline CDR1 and CDR2: MNHNS and SASEGT. Deletions cut 1 base from V and 6 bases from J, with 6 bases between. This CDR3 has 13 residues. The CDR3 DNA reads TGTGCCAGCAGTGAAGTTGTAGATGAAAAACTGTTTTTT. Encoded protein: CASSEVVDEKLFF.

Turning to this clone: A clone one base away is much larger, so this may be a read error. The chain carries TRBV25-1 and TRBJ2-7, with D unclear. The CDR3 sequence is 11 residues long. Trimming removed 3 bases from V and 0 bases from J, with 0 bases in between. Germline V lookup: CDR1 MGHDK, CDR2 SYGVNS. This chain's CDR3 is CASSDSYEQYF. Written as DNA, the CDR3 is TGTGCCAGCAGTGACTCCTACGAGCAGTACTTC.

This chain joins TRBV21-1 and TRBJ1-1; TRBD1 reflects the table's D call only, with no check against the DNA. TRBV21-1 is shown as a pseudogene. This CDR3 contains 17 residues. CDR3 nucleotides: TGTGCCAGCAGCAAAGAGGGGGGACAGGGGTTGGCCACTGAAGCTTTCTTT. It encodes CASSKEGGQGLATEAFF.

The chain has TRBV28 and TRBJ2-5; D might be TRBD2 (7 bases). V lost 7 bases and J 2 bases, leaving 20 bases between the germline ends. The CDR3 totals 16 residues. The germline CDR1 and CDR2 sequences are MDHEN and SYDVKM. The CDR3 loop reads CASTTFGGGGQETQYF. As DNA, the CDR3 is TGTGCCAGCACCACTTTTGGGGGAGGGGGGCAAGAGACCCAGTACTTC.

The V call is TRBV7-9, the J call TRBJ1-1, with D possibly being TRBD1 (5 bases). Trimming took off 5 bases at V and 11 bases at J, with 12 bases between the two ends. The CDR3 has 11 amino acids. CDR1 is SEHNR and CDR2 is FQNEAQ in the germline V gene (reference sequence). The CDR3 spells CASSAREAAFF. Written as DNA, the CDR3 is TGTGCCAGCAGCGCCAGGGAGGCGGCTTTCTTT.